This T cell receptor beta chain appears in the sequencing data of a study of EBV T-cell therapy then PD-1 blockade in nasopharyngeal carcinoma (dated by TCRdb to about 2021). The CDR1 and CDR2 encoded by the germline V gene are MGHRA and YSYEKL. The cysteine opens and the phenylalanine closes a CDR3 of 15 amino acids. Of the read, only the CDR3 DNA is kept; its 45 bases are in frame from base 1. The germline V and J ends show losses of 0 bases and 4 bases respectively, and no gene match explains 1 base of the junction. What the treatment or condition label conveys for this sample: AdE1-LMPpoly-expanded autologous EBV-specific T-cell therapy followed by anti-PD-1 nivolumab. The Qiagen DNeasy Kit was used to extract genomic DNA from the sorted cells. TCR beta chain deep sequencing was performed on the immunoSEQ platform. The original pipeline was this. Repertoire data analysis was performed with the immunoSEQ Analyzer software. The immuneACCESS repertoire file appears here via TCRdb, limited to in-frame rearrangements. These files lack a portion of the clones; in checked studies, under half of the deficit traces to unresolved V genes, and the cause of the others is not known. D and trimming were read from the DNA, whereas the V and J calls and clone size are those reported in that table. In this sample the table shows roughly 20,000 clones, 80% to 85% of which occur a single time. Of the sample, around 29% falls within the top ten clones.

Comments on this clone: The antigen it recognizes is unknown. Base quality data are lacking; no much larger clone is found one base away.

This material consisted of CD8+ T cells from blood, taken at approximately day 30 from a patient whose treatment included autologous EBV-specific T cells and nivolumab. This chain joins TRBV4-1 to TRBJ2-7; TRBD2 aligns with 12 central bases. The origin of this receptor is a man aged 40-49 years with nasopharyngeal carcinoma. The DNA is as follows: TGCGCCAGCAGCCAAGATCTAGCGGGGGGGTACGAGCAGTACTTC. Translated, it gives CASSQDLAGGYEQYF.